This T cell receptor beta chain was observed in a study of T cells in Graves' hyperthyroidism and ophthalmopathy. The sample holds many counts of this clonotype. Amplification of TCR beta CDR3 regions used RNA as the template. First-round RT-PCR targeting the TCR CDR3 was performed with the HTBI primer set. TCRdb recomputed calls from the multiplex PCR reads with MiXCR, one row per CDR3 protein. The sample carries about 640,000 distinct CDR3 sequences, around 20% recorded once. Germline V lookup: CDR1 PRHDT, CDR2 FYEKMQ (reference sequence). CDR3 length equals 15 residues. V lost 0 bases to trimming and J lost 2 bases, with 10 bases between them.

Sequencing used blood. This chain connects TRBV13 to TRBJ2-5; the D is unclear. This clonotype originated in a man aged 25 to 45 with Graves' ophthalmopathy. The CDR3 region is CASSLGPASQETQYF. DNA of the CDR3: TGTGCCAGCAGCTTAGGGCCAGCCTCACAAGAGACCCAGTACTTC.